Listed below are T cell receptor beta chains from one sample, sequenced in a study of blood T cell repertoires in COVID-19. Using immunoSEQ multiplex PCR, the repertoire was profiled, and TCRdb retains in-frame clones only, with some absent. The repertoire holds about 110,000 clones, with just over 75% as singletons. The source material was peripheral blood. The source of these receptors is a woman aged 80 or over with acute or convalescent COVID-19. Each CDR3 is given with its conserved first and last residue. The D gene is left open where the match is weak. The size entry is marked missing in some rows and otherwise reads once, few, many or a size class.

clone_size,j_call,v_call,d_call,cdr3_aa,cdr3_nt
NA,TRBJ2-7,TRBV4-1,TRBD2,CASSQEGAGGRANEQYF,TGCGCCAGCAGCCAAGAAGGGGCCGGTGGGAGGGCCAACGAGCAGTACTTC
NA,TRBJ2-2,TRBV2,NA,CASSELATGELFF,TGTGCCAGCAGTGAACTAGCCACCGGGGAGCTGTTTTTT
NA,TRBJ1-5,TRBV18,NA,CASSPKLDQPQHF,TGTGCCAGCTCACCGAAGCTCGATCAGCCCCAGCATTTT
few,TRBJ2-3,TRBV28,TRBD2,CASTPPPGLAGDPDTQYF,TGTGCCAGCACCCCCCCACCGGGACTAGCGGGAGATCCAGATACGCAGTATTTT
few,TRBJ2-1,TRBV7-2,TRBD2,CASSLASGGLNEQFF,TGTGCCAGCAGCTTAGCTAGCGGGGGGTTGAATGAGCAGTTCTTC
NA,TRBJ2-3,TRBV5-6,NA,CASSLFFQVSPPTDTQYF,TGTGCCAGCAGCTTGTTTTTTCAGGTATCTCCCCCCACAGATACGCAGTATTTT
few,TRBJ1-3,TRBV9,TRBD1,CASSGRGGVRNTIYF,TGTGCCAGCAGCGGCCGAGGGGGCGTGAGAAACACCATATATTTT
few,TRBJ1-3,TRBV28,TRBD1,CASSLYRGITGNTIYF,TGTGCCAGCAGTTTATACAGGGGAATAACTGGAAACACCATATATTTT
NA,TRBJ2-7,TRBV10-3,TRBD2,CAISESAGGLYEQYF,TGTGCCATCAGTGAGTCAGCGGGGGGGCTCTACGAGCAGTACTTC
NA,TRBJ1-2,TRBV3-1/TRBV3-2,NA,CASSQVYGNYGYTF,TGTGCCAGCAGCCAAGTGTACGGGAACTATGGCTACACCTTC
NA,TRBJ1-5,TRBV27,NA,CASSFARAAYSNQPQHF,TGTGCCAGCAGTTTCGCCAGGGCAGCTTATAGCAATCAGCCCCAGCATTTT
few,TRBJ2-3,TRBV15,TRBD2,CATSTRTSGAGDTQYF,TGTGCCACCAGCACACGGACTAGCGGGGCAGGGGATACGCAGTATTTT
NA,TRBJ2-3,TRBV5-6,NA,CASSFKDTQYF,TGTGCCAGCAGCTTCAAAGATACGCAGTATTTT
NA,TRBJ2-7,TRBV19,NA,CASSIFPSPHGYYEQYF,TGTGCCAGTAGTATTTTCCCATCGCCTCACGGGTACTACGAGCAGTACTTC
NA,TRBJ2-7,TRBV11-3,TRBD1,CASSWFPRGSGEQYF,TGTGCCAGCAGCTGGTTCCCCAGGGGGTCTGGCGAGCAGTACTTC
NA,TRBJ2-5,TRBV11-3,NA,CASTSAGPQETQYF,TGTGCCAGCACTTCCGCGGGTCCCCAAGAGACCCAGTACTTC
NA,TRBJ2-7,TRBV6-5,TRBD1,CASTSGTGGYEQYF,TGTGCCAGCACTTCCGGGACAGGGGGCTACGAGCAGTACTTC
NA,TRBJ1-2,TRBV30,NA,CAWSAGYYGYTF,TGTGCCTGGAGTGCAGGTTACTATGGCTACACCTTC
NA,TRBJ2-6,TRBV18,TRBD1,CASSLSRTGTGANVLTF,TGTGCCAGCTCACTGTCGAGGACAGGAACTGGGGCCAACGTCCTGACTTTC
NA,TRBJ2-1,TRBV4-1,TRBD1,CASSQGGQGARSEQFF,TGCGCCAGCAGCCAAGGTGGACAGGGGGCGAGATCTGAGCAGTTCTTC
NA,TRBJ2-5,TRBV7-2,NA,CASSLESRPYETQYF,TGTGCCAGCAGCTTGGAGTCCCGTCCTTACGAGACCCAGTACTTC
NA,TRBJ1-2,TRBV6-1,TRBD1,CASSSRDRGHYGYTF,TGTGCCAGCAGTTCCCGGGACAGGGGGCATTATGGCTACACCTTC
NA,TRBJ2-7,TRBV30,NA,CAWSRGYEQYF,TGTGCCTGGAGTCGGGGCTACGAGCAGTACTTC
NA,TRBJ1-4,TRBV6-2/TRBV6-3,NA,CASSSPRQPNEKLFF,TGTGCCAGCAGTTCCCCTCGACAGCCTAATGAAAAACTGTTTTTT
NA,TRBJ2-7,TRBV6-5,NA,CASSEGRVDFNEQYF,TGTGCCAGCAGCGAGGGCCGGGTAGATTTTAACGAGCAGTACTTC
NA,TRBJ1-5,TRBV9,NA,CASSVSSSQQPQHF,TGTGCCAGCAGCGTAAGTTCGAGCCAACAGCCCCAGCATTTT
once,TRBJ2-3,TRBV20-1,NA,CSASSWLF,TGCAGTGCTAGTAGTTGGCTTTTT
few,TRBJ1-1,TRBV11-2,TRBD1,CASSRGQVNTEAFF,TGTGCCAGCAGCCGGGGACAGGTGAACACTGAAGCTTTCTTT
few,TRBJ2-1,TRBV6-1,NA,CASSEGPLGNEQFF,TGTGCCAGCAGTGAAGGCCCGCTAGGAAATGAGCAGTTCTTC
NA,TRBJ2-1,TRBV3-1/TRBV3-2,TRBD2,CASSREGNEQFF,TGTGCCAGCAGCAGGGAGGGCAATGAGCAGTTCTTC
NA,TRBJ2-3,TRBV5-1,TRBD1,CASSRQGTDTQYF,TGCGCCAGCAGCAGACAGGGAACAGATACGCAGTATTTT
once,TRBJ2-2,TRBV5-4,NA,CASSLDQGGTGELFF,TGTGCCAGCAGCTTGGACCAGGGTGGGACCGGGGAGCTGTTTTTT
once,TRBJ2-3,TRBV6-6,TRBD2,CASRRDYSSGDTQYF,TGTGCCAGCAGGCGGGACTATAGTTCGGGAGATACGCAGTATTTT
NA,TRBJ2-2,TRBV3-1/TRBV3-2,TRBD2,CASSLKRGLNTGELFF,TGTGCCAGCAGCCTTAAGCGGGGACTGAACACCGGGGAGCTGTTTTTT
few,TRBJ1-2,TRBV28,TRBD1,CASSSGTGGASGYGYTF,TGTGCCAGCAGCTCCGGGACAGGGGGCGCCTCGGGCTATGGCTACACCTTC
few,TRBJ1-4,TRBV3-1/TRBV3-2,TRBD1,CASSLQGAGAEKLFF,TGTGCCAGCAGCCTTCAGGGGGCGGGGGCCGAAAAACTGTTTTTT